This T cell receptor beta chain came from a study of OX40 agonist ivuxolimab in advanced cancers. Trimming took 5 bases from V and 0 from J, leaving 14 bases between them. Per germline, CDR1 SGHTA and CDR2 FQGNSA. This CDR3 is 15 amino acids long. Data came from immunoSEQ multiplex PCR; TCRdb stores just in-frame clones and leaves some out. This sample carries about 42,000 clones, approximately 83% of them seen once, and the ten largest clones take approximately 23%. This receptor was taken from an adult with an advanced solid tumor such as melanoma, head and neck, liver or kidney cancer. Sample: CD4+ or CD8+ T cells sorted from blood, taken in a trial of the OX40 agonist ivuxolimab. This chain uses TRBV7-2 with TRBJ2-7; no clear D gene. CDR3 DNA: TGTGCCAGCAGCCCCGGTCCCCACGGCTCCTACGAGCAGTACTTC. Translating it yields CASSPGPHGSYEQYF.